These 14 T cell receptor beta chains came from one sample sequenced in a study of blood T cell repertoires in COVID-19. TCRdb's table, derived via immunoSEQ multiplex PCR, lists solely in-frame clones and lacks some. The data contain about 120,000 clones, over 60% of them singletons. The sequencing sample was made of peripheral blood. These receptors all come from a woman aged 80 or over with acute or convalescent COVID-19.

The gene calls are TRBV6-2 or TRBV6-3 and TRBJ2-7; TRBD1 is a possible D gene (5 bases). The germline V gene encodes CDR1 MNHEY and CDR2 SVGEGT. Between the trimmed V and J ends, which lost 5 bases and 0 bases, there was a span of 8 bases. The CDR3 has 13 amino acids. The CDR3 coding sequence is TGTGCCAGCAGTCGACAGCCCTCCTACGAGCAGTACTTC. As protein: CASSRQPSYEQYF.

The chain carries TRBV7-2 and TRBJ2-2; D may be TRBD2 (5 bases). Germline CDR1 reads SGHTA; CDR2 reads FQGNSA. V was cut by 5 bases and J by 5 bases, with 9 bases left in between. The CDR3 covers 13 residues. The CDR3 is CASSGSITGELFF. As DNA, the CDR3 is TGTGCCAGCAGCGGGAGTATTACCGGGGAGCTGTTTTTT. Filled out from reference TRBV7-2 and TRBJ2-2, the complete variable domain reads GAGVSQSPSNKVTEKGKDVELRCDPISGHTALYWYRQSLGQGLEFLIYFQGNSAPDKSGLPSDRFSAERTGGSVSTLTIQRTQQEDSAVYLCASSGSITGELFFGEGSRLTVL.

This clone came up a few times. The genes are TRBV30 and TRBJ1-5; tentatively, D is TRBD1 (5 bases). Per germline, CDR1 GTSNPN and CDR2 SVGIG (reference sequence). The CDR3 is 14 amino acids. The germline V and J ends were trimmed by 4 bases and 9 bases, with 19 bases remaining between them. In nucleotides, the CDR3 is TGTGCCTGGACCCCGGACGGACAAGGGCGGCCCCAGCATTTT. As protein: CAWTPDGQGRPQHF.

Many counts were recorded for this clone. The chain recombines TRBV27 with TRBJ2-7, with TRBD1 identical over 7 bases. This CDR3 region has 13 residues. Trimming cost V 4 bases and J 2 bases; bases outside gene matches: 2. Germline lookup yields CDR1 MNHEY and CDR2 SMNVEV (reference sequence). This CDR3 is CASSSGQTYEQYF. DNA of the CDR3: TGTGCCAGCAGTTCGGGACAGACCTACGAGCAGTACTTC.

The chain couples TRBV5-6 to TRBJ1-4, with D perhaps matching TRBD1 (6 bases). The CDR3 covers 16 residues. Germline V gene lookup returns CDR1 SGHDT and CDR2 YYEEEE. V dropped 0 bases and J dropped 0 bases, with 9 bases sitting between them. The CDR3 coding sequence is TGTGCCAGCAGCTTGGTAGGACAGTCAACTAATGAAAAACTGTTTTTT. Translated: CASSLVGQSTNEKLFF.

The chain employs TRBV5-1 and TRBJ2-7; a weak D match, TRBD2 (5 bases). The V gene lost 6 bases and the J gene lost 1 base, with 14 bases spanning the gap. The length of the CDR3 is 14 residues. Germline CDR1 and CDR2: SGHRS and YFSETQ. The CDR3 reads CASNRAGDSYEQYF. The CDR3 DNA follows: TGCGCCAGCAACCGCGCCGGGGATTCCTACGAGCAGTACTTC.

This clone is a singleton in its sample. The J gene is TRBJ2-2, the V gene TRBV7-8; TRBD1 agrees at 7 bases. From germline, CDR1 is SGHVS and CDR2 FQNEAQ. V shed 6 bases, J shed 5 bases, and the junction held 6 bases outside the gene matches. The CDR3 spans 14 residues. CDR3 in DNA: TGTGCCAGCAGGCAACAGGGGTTGACCGGGGAGCTGTTTTTT. Protein: CASRQQGLTGELFF.

V and J are TRBV19 and TRBJ2-3; TRBD2 matches at 16 bases. Trimming at V came to 10 bases and at J to 6 bases, leaving 10 bases not matched to a gene. CDR3 length: 16 residues. CDR1 LNHDA and CDR2 SQIVND come from the germline V gene (reference sequence). CDR3 sequence (DNA): TGTGCCAACCAACCGGGACTAGCGGGAGGGGAGGATACGCAGTATTTT. Translation gives CANQPGLAGGEDTQYF.

This clone was recorded a few times. The rearrangement links TRBV4-2 to TRBJ2-2, with TRBD1 as a possible D gene (6 bases). This CDR3 region has 14 residues. V was trimmed by 0 bases and J by 7 bases, leaving 9 bases between them. Germline V gene data show CDR1 as LGHNA and CDR2 as YNFKEQ. The CDR3 here is CASSQDIGGGELFF. DNA for the CDR3: TGTGCCAGCAGCCAAGATATAGGGGGCGGGGAGCTGTTTTTT.

The V call is TRBV7-3, the J call TRBJ2-3, with D possibly being TRBD2 (6 bases). Per the germline V gene, CDR1 is SGHTA and CDR2 is FQGTGA. Trimming pared 5 bases from V and 0 bases from J, leaving 12 bases between. This CDR3 is built from 15 residues. The CDR3 DNA is TGTGCCAGCAGCCCAAATGGGGGGAGCACAGATACGCAGTATTTT. Translating it yields CASSPNGGSTDTQYF.

The table lists this clone with a few counts. The rearrangement links TRBV6-5 to TRBJ2-3; 7 bases agree with TRBD2. Per the germline V gene, CDR1 is MNHEY and CDR2 is SVGAGI. The CDR3 runs 14 residues. V shed 0 bases, J shed 4 bases, and the junction held 1 base outside the gene matches. Written as DNA, the CDR3 is TGTGCCAGCAGTTACTCTCGGGGGGCAGATACGCAGTATTTT. Residues: CASSYSRGADTQYF.

The chain carries TRBV19 and TRBJ2-2; 8 positions agree with TRBD1. Trimming took 1 base from V and 0 from J; bases not matched to a gene: 1. Per germline, CDR1 LNHDA and CDR2 SQIVND (reference sequence). There are 16 residues in the CDR3. CDR3 nucleotides: TGTGCCAGTAGTATAGGACAGGGGCCGAACACCGGGGAGCTGTTTTTT. Residues: CASSIGQGPNTGELFF.

This chain joins TRBV28 and TRBJ2-1, with no clear D. Trimming took 5 bases from V and 8 from J, leaving 10 bases between them. Germline lookup yields CDR1 MDHEN and CDR2 SYDVKM. The CDR3 covers 12 residues. The CDR3 here is CASSLTRDEQFF. The CDR3 DNA sequence: TGTGCCAGCAGTCTAACTCGGGATGAGCAGTTCTTC.

The V call is TRBV6-5, the J call TRBJ1-6; 7 nucleotides line up with TRBD1. Germline values: CDR1 MNHEY, CDR2 SVGAGI. Losses at the gene ends were 7 bases for V and 7 bases for J; bases not matched to a gene: 4. The CDR3 length is 13 residues. The CDR3: CASMAGGNSPLHF. The DNA for the CDR3 is TGTGCCAGCATGGCAGGGGGAAATTCACCCCTCCACTTT.